This record looks at one T cell receptor (beta chain) sequence and its context. The data were produced by immunoSEQ multiplex PCR, yet TCRdb's version contains in-frame clones alone and is incomplete. The table records just over 95,000 clones, nearly 90% of them present only once. Germline V gives CDR1 MNHEY, CDR2 SVGAGI. V dropped 6 bases and J dropped 7; count of bases not matched to a gene: 7. The CDR3 covers 15 residues. These data are taken from a study of OX40 agonist ivuxolimab in advanced cancers. The receptor was derived from an adult with an advanced solid tumor such as melanoma, head and neck, liver or kidney cancer. The sequenced sample was CD4+ or CD8+ T cells sorted from blood, obtained in a trial of the OX40 agonist ivuxolimab. This sequence joins TRBV6-5 and TRBJ1-6, with 9 positions matching TRBD1. The CDR3 spells CASRDRGGYNSPLHF. CDR3 DNA: TGTGCCAGCAGGGACAGGGGAGGATACAATTCACCCCTCCACTTT.